One and the same sample provided the 30 T cell receptor beta chains below, sequenced in a study of cytomegalovirus exposure and HLA in healthy donors. The PCR ran on 60 Vbeta and 13 Jbeta primers. Sequencing used immunoSEQ multiplex PCR; TCRdb keeps in-frame clones, though not all of them. The sample has under 250,000 clones, about 78% seen once. Sequences were obtained from PBMCs. The receptor set was obtained from a male donor in good health and CMV-seronegative.

V usage is TRBV2 and J usage is TRBJ2-7, with a possible D match to TRBD1 (5 bases). Trimming removed 5 bases from V and 0 bases from J, with 8 bases in between. CDR1 is SNHLY, CDR2 FYNNEI, per germline. There are 13 residues in the CDR3. CDR3 nucleotides: TGTGCCAGCAGTACGGACAACTCCTACGAGCAGTACTTC. This sequence encodes CASSTDNSYEQYF.

J is TRBJ2-7 and V is TRBV5-4, with 9 nucleotides matching TRBD2. V gave up 0 bases and J gave up 2 bases; unmatched junction bases: 6. The germline CDR1 and CDR2 sequences are SGHNT and YYREEE (reference sequence). The CDR3 covers 16 residues. CDR3 protein: CASSLAAGGGTYEQYF. Here the CDR3 DNA reads TGTGCCAGCAGCTTGGCAGCGGGAGGAGGGACCTACGAGCAGTACTTC.

A few counts support this clone. The genes are TRBV5-6 and TRBJ1-4; D not resolved. The V end lost 0 bases, the J end lost 2 bases, and 5 bases lay between the germline ends. Germline V gene sequence: CDR1 SGHDT, CDR2 YYEEEE. The CDR3 runs 14 residues. The CDR3 coding sequence is TGTGCCAGCAGCTTGGAACGGACTAATGAAAAACTGTTTTTT. This sequence encodes CASSLERTNEKLFF.

The chain joins TRBV4-1 to TRBJ2-7, with 7 nucleotides matching TRBD1. This CDR3 contains 16 residues. Trimming cost V 4 bases and J 3 bases; bases outside gene matches: 12. Germline V gene data show CDR1 as MGHRA and CDR2 as YSYEKL. The CDR3 nucleotides are TGCGCCAGCAGCCGAAGCCCCGGGGACAGCTTCTACGAGCAGTACTTC. It codes for CASSRSPGDSFYEQYF.

A few counts support this clone. The rearrangement uses TRBV5-6 and TRBJ2-7, with 13 bases identical to TRBD2. Germline trimming cut 4 bases from V and 6 bases from J; bases unmatched to any gene: 7. Germline V CDR1 and CDR2: SGHDT, YYEEEE. The CDR3 runs 15 residues. CDR3 sequence (DNA): TGTGCCAGCAGCAAACTAGCGGGAGGGCCTGTCGAGCAGTACTTC. Translated: CASSKLAGGPVEQYF.

The rearrangement joins TRBV30 to TRBJ2-2, with D perhaps TRBD2 (6 bases). Trimming removed 5 bases at V and 7 bases at J, with 11 bases between. The CDR3 loop spans 12 amino acids. Per the germline V gene, CDR1 is GTSNPN and CDR2 is SVGIG (reference sequence). The CDR3 reads CAWREFGGELFF. CDR3 nucleotides: TGTGCCTGGCGGGAGTTCGGCGGGGAGCTGTTTTTT.

Notes on this clone: This specimen includes other DNA sequences encoding the same CDR3. CDR3 loop: CASSPGGSGNTIYF. The DNA of the CDR3 is TGCGCCAGCAGCCCGGGTGGCTCTGGAAACACCATATATTTT. The rearrangement uses TRBV5-1 and TRBJ1-3; unclear D gene. The V gene's germline CDR1 is SGHRS and CDR2 YFSETQ. The V and J ends lost 4 bases and 0 bases respectively, with 8 bases between them. The CDR3 runs to 14 residues.

The gene calls are TRBV5-1 and TRBJ2-7; 12 bases line up with TRBD2. The CDR3 totals 17 residues. Germline V lookup: CDR1 SGHRS, CDR2 YFSETQ. The V segment lost 4 bases and the J segment 6 bases; nucleotides outside the gene matches: 14. The CDR3 sequence: CASSLLPSGRAEGEQYF. The CDR3 bases are TGCGCCAGCAGCCTGCTCCCTAGCGGGAGGGCCGAAGGCGAGCAGTACTTC.

V gene TRBV29-1 combines with J gene TRBJ2-2; TRBD2 matches at 7 bases. CDR1 is SQVTM and CDR2 is ANQGSEA in the germline V gene. Germline trimming cut 6 bases from V and 4 bases from J; bases unmatched to any gene: 11. The CDR3 has 15 residues. CDR3 protein: CSVGTGGRFTGELFF. The CDR3 DNA reads TGCAGCGTGGGGACTGGCGGGAGATTCACCGGGGAGCTGTTTTTT.

The genes are TRBV28 and TRBJ2-1; weak D call: TRBD2 (6 bases). V was clipped by 3 bases and J by 6 bases, with 9 bases between them. There are 13 residues in the CDR3. Looked up from germline, CDR1 is MDHEN and CDR2 is SYDVKM. Here the CDR3 reads CASSFPGGNEQFF. DNA for the CDR3: TGTGCCAGCAGTTTCCCCGGGGGCAATGAGCAGTTCTTC.

The sample holds a few counts of this clone. The chain combines TRBV28 with TRBJ2-2; D is ambiguous. V was trimmed by 8 bases and J by 3 bases, leaving 10 bases between them. The CDR3 spans 13 residues. Germline CDR1 and CDR2: MDHEN and SYDVKM. The CDR3 nucleotides read TGTGCCAGCCTCTTCGGAGACACCGGGGAGCTGTTTTTT. Protein product: CASLFGDTGELFF.

The chain links TRBV18 to TRBJ2-7; TRBD1 might be the D (5 bases). The V and J ends lost 3 bases and 5 bases respectively, with 11 bases between them. Germline CDR1 is KGHSH and CDR2 is LQKENI. The CDR3 spans 13 residues. The CDR3 bases are TGTGCCAGCTCACCCCTGGACATCCACGAGCAGTACTTC. This codes for CASSPLDIHEQYF.

This chain links TRBV5-1 with TRBJ2-7, with 9 bases aligning to TRBD2. V was clipped by 4 bases and J by 0 bases; unmatched bases: 2. Germline-derived CDR1 and CDR2 are SGHRS and YFSETQ. There are 14 residues in the CDR3. The CDR3 reads CASSPGLASYEQYF. The CDR3, as DNA: TGCGCCAGCAGCCCGGGACTAGCCTCCTACGAGCAGTACTTC.

The V gene is TRBV9, the J gene TRBJ2-7; 7 bases match TRBD2. The V and J ends lost 0 bases and 0 bases, in that order; junction bases with no gene match: 3. CDR1 is SGDLS and CDR2 is YYNGEE in the germline V gene. This CDR3 has 15 residues. The CDR3 protein is CASSVGGSLSYEQYF. CDR3 coding DNA: TGTGCCAGCAGCGTAGGCGGGAGCCTCTCCTACGAGCAGTACTTC.

In its sample, this clone was seen a few times. V gene TRBV4-2 combines with J gene TRBJ2-4; D unclear. CDR3 size: 13 residues. Looked up from germline, CDR1 is LGHNA and CDR2 is YNFKEQ. Trimming removed 4 bases at V and 5 bases at J, with 9 bases between. The CDR3 bases are TGTGCCAGCAGCCCCCCGGTGGAAAACATTCAGTACTTC. Protein product: CASSPPVENIQYF.

V is TRBV5-4 and J is TRBJ2-1, with TRBD2 identical over 8 bases. This CDR3 spans 17 amino acids. The V segment lost 0 bases and the J segment 0 bases; nucleotides outside the gene matches: 5. The V gene's germline CDR1 is SGHNT and CDR2 YYREEE (reference sequence). The CDR3 region is CASSLGAGAHSYNEQFF. For the CDR3, the DNA is TGTGCCAGCAGCTTGGGAGCGGGAGCCCACTCCTACAATGAGCAGTTCTTC.

The J gene is TRBJ1-4, the V gene TRBV6-1; weak D call: TRBD1 (5 bases). The length of the CDR3 is 15 residues. Germline-derived CDR1 and CDR2 are MNHNS and SASEGT. V lost 2 bases, J lost 4 bases, and 11 bases lay in between. Here the CDR3 DNA reads TGTGCCAGCAGTGAATTCGACAGATATAATGAAAAACTGTTTTTT. Translated, it gives CASSEFDRYNEKLFF.

The J gene is TRBJ1-1, the V gene TRBV5-1, with D possibly matching TRBD1 (5 bases). Germline V gives CDR1 SGHRS, CDR2 YFSETQ. Deletions cut 7 bases from V and 4 bases from J, with 14 bases between. This CDR3 contains 13 residues. CDR3 residues: CASRLSGATEAFF. As DNA, the CDR3 is TGCGCCAGCCGATTGAGTGGGGCCACTGAAGCTTTCTTT.

This clone was counted a few times. The chain is built from TRBV5-6 and TRBJ1-3, with D possibly matching TRBD1 (5 bases). From germline, CDR1 is SGHDT and CDR2 YYEEEE. Trimming left V 2 bases short and J 0 bases short, with 12 bases between. This CDR3 is 16 amino acids long. The CDR3 bases are TGTGCCAGCAGCTTAAGGGGAACGATCTCTGGAAACACCATATATTTT. It is translated as CASSLRGTISGNTIYF.

The CDR3 region is CASSVGSGQATYEQYF. The CDR3 nucleotides are TGTGCCAGCAGCGTAGGTTCGGGACAGGCAACCTACGAGCAGTACTTC. The chain uses TRBV9 and TRBJ2-7; 8 bases map to TRBD1. Germline V lookup: CDR1 SGDLS, CDR2 YYNGEE. The J segment lost 2 bases and the V segment lost 0 bases, leaving 7 bases of the junction unmatched. This CDR3 spans 16 amino acids.

The rearrangement uses TRBV10-2 and TRBJ2-7, with 12 bases fitting TRBD2. V shed 6 bases, J shed 6 bases, and the junction held 9 bases outside the gene matches. This CDR3 comprises 15 residues. Germline loops: CDR1 WSHSY, CDR2 SAAADI. CDR3 sequence (DNA): TGCGCCAGCAGAACCATACTAGCGGGAGGTACCGAGCAGTACTTC. Translating gives CASRTILAGGTEQYF.

This chain joins TRBV5-1 and TRBJ1-1, with D tentatively TRBD1 (6 bases). The CDR3 runs to 16 residues. Germline CDR1 SGHRS, CDR2 YFSETQ. Trimming stripped 3 bases from V and 6 bases from J, with 21 bases between. The CDR3 loop is CASSWLRAGARSEAFF. DNA for the CDR3: TGCGCCAGCAGCTGGCTTCGGGCGGGGGCGCGATCTGAAGCTTTCTTT.

In regard to this clone: The same CDR3 can be traced to other DNA sequences in this sample. The chain joins TRBV5-1 to TRBJ1-2; TRBD1 aligns across 11 bases. Trimming removed 4 bases from V and 3 bases from J; junction bases left unmatched: 2. Germline-derived CDR1 and CDR2 are SGHRS and YFSETQ. The CDR3 runs 14 residues. As DNA, the CDR3 is TGCGCCAGCAGCCTGGGACAGGGGGACTATGGCTACACCTTC. Translation gives CASSLGQGDYGYTF.

The chain uses TRBV4-1 and TRBJ2-1, with 11 bases fitting TRBD2. V lost 3 bases and J lost 3; bases outside the gene matches: 7. Germline V gives CDR1 MGHRA, CDR2 YSYEKL. The CDR3 extends over 17 amino acids. For the CDR3, the DNA is TGCGCCAGCAGCCAGTCGACCGGGACTAGCGGCTACAATGAGCAGTTCTTC. Translation: CASSQSTGTSGYNEQFF.

Here the CDR3 reads CASSPKGSGGTGEQYF. The CDR3 DNA follows: TGTGCCAGCAGTCCGAAGGGGAGTGGAGGGACTGGCGAGCAGTACTTC. V gene TRBV11-3 combines with J gene TRBJ2-5, with D tentatively TRBD2 (6 bases). The J call may be in error: the DNA end matches TRBJ2-7 better. The CDR3 length is 16 residues. The germline V gene encodes CDR1 SGHNT and CDR2 YENEEA.

The chain carries TRBV5-1 and TRBJ1-5, with D possibly TRBD1 on 5 matching bases. V lost 2 bases and J 5 bases, leaving 11 bases between the germline ends. The germline CDR1 and CDR2 sequences are SGHRS and YFSETQ. This CDR3 region has 14 residues. CDR3 in amino acids: CASSLAGGDQPQHF. The CDR3 nucleotides are TGCGCCAGCAGCTTAGCCGGAGGGGATCAGCCCCAGCATTTT.

There are a few counts of this clone. The V and J genes are TRBV2 and TRBJ2-1; TRBD2 matches 11 bases. This CDR3 is built from 16 residues. CDR1 and CDR2 from the germline V gene are SNHLY and FYNNEI. Trimming removed 6 bases from V and 2 bases from J; junction bases left unmatched: 6. The CDR3 region has the DNA TGTGCCAGCAGCCCGGGACTAGCGGTTACCTACAATGAGCAGTTCTTC. Protein sequence: CASSPGLAVTYNEQFF. Full variable domain (rest looked up from reference TRBV2 and TRBJ2-1): EPEVTQTPSHQVTQMGQEVILRCVPISNHLYFYWYRQILGQKVEFLVSFYNNEISEKSEIFDDQFSVERPDGSNFTLKIRSTKLEDSAMYFCASSPGLAVTYNEQFFGPGTRLTVL.

V and J are TRBV19 and TRBJ2-5; D possibly corresponds to TRBD2 (5 bases). CDR1 LNHDA and CDR2 SQIVND come from the germline V gene (reference sequence). Trimming cost V 3 bases and J 2 bases, with 10 bases left between them. The CDR3 runs to 14 residues. CDR3 residues: CASSILGGQETQYF. As DNA, the CDR3 is TGTGCCAGTAGTATTTTAGGAGGACAAGAGACCCAGTACTTC.

The rearrangement uses TRBV7-2 and TRBJ2-3; 12 nucleotides align to TRBD2. V dropped 1 base and J dropped 5; count of bases not matched to a gene: 10. The CDR3 contains 18 residues. Per the germline V gene, CDR1 is SGHTA and CDR2 is FQGNSA. CDR3 amino acids: CASSLDPLLAGGGDTQYF. DNA of the CDR3: TGTGCCAGCAGCTTAGACCCCTTACTAGCGGGAGGTGGAGATACGCAGTATTTT.

The J gene is TRBJ2-2, the V gene TRBV7-3; maybe TRBD1 (6 bases). The CDR3 runs to 14 residues. Trimming pared 5 bases from V and 1 base from J, leaving 8 bases between. Germline V gives CDR1 SGHTA, CDR2 FQGTGA. CDR3 in amino acids: CASSPDRNTGELFF. CDR3 in DNA: TGTGCCAGCAGCCCGGACAGGAACACCGGGGAGCTGTTTTTT. The whole variable domain, remainder taken from reference TRBV7-3 and TRBJ2-2, is GAGVSQTPSNKVTEKGKYVELRCDPISGHTALYWYRQSLGQGPEFLIYFQGTGAADDSGLPNDRFFAVRPEGSVSTLKIQRTERGDSAVYLCASSPDRNTGELFFGEGSRLTVL.